These 32 T cell receptor beta chains originate from one sample sequenced in a study of response to subunit inactivated influenza vaccine. From the RT-PCR reads, TCRdb called clonotypes with MiXCR, one entry per CDR3 protein. Of hundreds of thousands of distinct CDR3 sequences in the sample, 25% are singletons; the top ten hold under 2.5%. The material sequenced was CD4+ T cells sorted from PBMCs, taken around 5 days after vaccination. Receptor source: a man aged 50 to 59 who received an inactivated influenza vaccine.

This clonotype was detected a few times. This chain links TRBV20-1 with TRBJ1-5; D possibly corresponds to TRBD1 (6 bases). Trimming removed 3 bases at V and 2 bases at J, with 14 bases between. CDR3 length equals 15 residues. CDR1 DFQATT and CDR2 SNEGSKA come from the germline V gene (reference sequence). CDR3 amino acids: CSASKGGAGNQPQHF. CDR3 nucleotide sequence: TGCAGTGCTAGTAAGGGGGGCGCGGGCAATCAGCCCCAGCATTTT.

The chain is built from TRBV5-1 and TRBJ1-1; weak D call: TRBD1 (6 bases). CDR3 length equals 13 residues. Trimming stripped 0 bases from V and 6 bases from J, with 9 bases between. Germline V gene data show CDR1 as SGHRS and CDR2 as YFSETQ. CDR3 residues: CASSLVGGAEAFF. CDR3 nucleotides: TGCGCCAGCAGCTTGGTCGGGGGCGCTGAAGCTTTCTTT.

J is TRBJ1-1 and V is TRBV6-5, with a weak D call TRBD1 (6 bases). Trimming removed 4 bases from V and 11 bases from J, with 17 bases in between. In germline, CDR1 is MNHEY, CDR2 SVGAGI. The CDR3 is 13 residues long. CDR3: CASSSGAPSTAFF. The CDR3 nucleotides read TGTGCCAGCAGTTCGGGGGCCCCCAGCACGGCTTTCTTT.

This clonotype was counted only a few times. This chain uses TRBV6-2 or TRBV6-3 with TRBJ2-2; no firm D call. The CDR3 runs 14 residues. CDR1 MNHEY and CDR2 SVGEGT come from the germline V gene. The V end lost 5 bases, the J end lost 0 bases, and 7 bases lay between the germline ends. The DNA for the CDR3 is TGTGCCAGCAGTAACTATGCGAACACCGGGGAGCTGTTTTTT. Translating gives CASSNYANTGELFF.

This clonotype was detected only a few times. J is TRBJ2-3 and V is TRBV6-2 or TRBV6-3, with D possibly TRBD2 on 5 matching bases. The V gene lost 3 bases and the J gene lost 0 bases, with 13 bases spanning the gap. The length of the CDR3 is 16 residues. Per germline, CDR1 MNHEY and CDR2 SVGEGT. The CDR3 protein is CASSYGPGRSTDTQYF. As DNA, the CDR3 is TGTGCCAGCAGTTATGGTCCGGGAAGGAGCACAGATACGCAGTATTTT.

This chain joins TRBV2 and TRBJ2-1, with unresolved D. V lost 7 bases and J 0 bases, leaving 13 bases between the germline ends. CDR3 length: 15 amino acids. The germline V gene encodes CDR1 SNHLY and CDR2 FYNNEI. The CDR3 spells CASKIQQSSYNEQFF. For the CDR3, the DNA is TGTGCCAGCAAAATACAACAAAGCTCCTACAATGAGCAGTTCTTC. Complete variable domain (other parts from reference TRBV2 and TRBJ2-1): EPEVTQTPSHQVTQMGQEVILRCVPISNHLYFYWYRQILGQKVEFLVSFYNNEISEKSEIFDDQFSVERPDGSNFTLKIRSTKLEDSAMYFCASKIQQSSYNEQFFGPGTRLTVL.

The chain links TRBV6-5 to TRBJ2-1; 8 bases map to TRBD2. The CDR3 loop spans 17 amino acids. After removal of 0 bases from V and 0 bases from J, the junction contained 4 bases not matched to a gene. The germline gives CDR1 MNHEY, CDR2 SVGAGI. The CDR3 region has the DNA TGTGCCAGCAGTTACTCCGGGGCGGGAGGCTCCTACAATGAGCAGTTCTTC. Protein product: CASSYSGAGGSYNEQFF.

Comments on this clonotype: One junction end disagrees with the germline gene, perhaps due to a read error. The chain is built from TRBV7-9 and TRBJ1-1, with TRBD1 identical over 7 bases. Germline V CDR1 and CDR2: SEHNR, FQNEAQ (reference sequence). The CDR3 is 12 amino acids. CDR3 sequence (DNA): TGTGCCAGCAGCTTAGAGGACAGGACGCTTCTCTTT. It is translated as CASSLEDRTLLF. The complete variable domain, with remaining parts taken from reference TRBV7-9 and TRBJ1-1, reads DTGVSQNPRHKITKRGQNVTFRCDPISEHNRLYWYRQTLGQGPEFLTYFQNEAQLEKSRLLSDRFSAERPKGSFSTLEIQRTEQGDSAMYLCASSLEDRTLLFGQGTRLTVV.

This clonotype was detected a few times. V gene TRBV7-2 combines with J gene TRBJ1-2; a possible D gene is TRBD1 (5 bases). Germline assignment: CDR1 SGHTA and CDR2 FQGNSA. The CDR3 contains 16 residues. V lost 4 bases to trimming and J lost 8 bases, with 23 bases between them. The CDR3 loop reads CASSSALLGRVYGYTF. The CDR3 nucleotides read TGTGCCAGCAGCTCAGCCCTGCTGGGCAGGGTATACGGCTACACCTTC.

The chain employs TRBV11-2 and TRBJ2-1; 7 positions match TRBD1. CDR1 is SGHAT and CDR2 is FQNNGV in the germline V gene. The CDR3 has 14 residues. The trim removed 6 bases at V and 9 bases at J, leaving 11 bases unmatched. CDR3 sequence reads: CASRLTRGQSEQFF. In nucleotides, the CDR3 is TGTGCCAGCAGACTCACAAGGGGACAGAGTGAGCAGTTCTTC.

This clonotype was counted between two and nine times. V gene TRBV20-1 combines with J gene TRBJ2-1; 8 positions agree with TRBD2. Germline CDR1 is DFQATT and CDR2 is SNEGSKA (reference sequence). The CDR3 has 14 residues. V lost 5 bases and J lost 8; bases outside the gene matches: 11. CDR3 DNA sequence: TGCAGTGCTCCGGGAGGGGCTGGGGTAGATGAGCAGTTCTTC. Translation gives CSAPGGAGVDEQFF.

This clonotype turned up a few times. The rearrangement joins TRBV2 to TRBJ1-4; TRBD1 is a possible D gene (5 bases). The CDR3 totals 11 residues. Germline V lookup: CDR1 SNHLY, CDR2 FYNNEI. The germline V and J ends were trimmed by 8 bases and 8 bases, with 9 bases remaining between them. CDR3 sequence reads: CASSRGEKLFF. The CDR3 coding sequence is TGTGCCAGCTCCCGGGGGGAAAAACTGTTTTTT.

The CDR3 sequence: CSVPSPDSWGEYGYTF. CDR3 in DNA: TGCAGCGTCCCCTCCCCGGACAGTTGGGGGGAATATGGCTACACCTTC. The genes are TRBV29-1 and TRBJ1-2, with D possibly matching TRBD1 (6 bases). Trimming took 6 bases from V and 5 from J, leaving 25 bases between them. CDR1 and CDR2 from the germline V gene are SQVTM and ANQGSEA. The CDR3 is 16 residues long.

V gene TRBV28 combines with J gene TRBJ1-2, with 7 bases lining up with TRBD1. V shed 7 bases, J shed 5 bases, and the junction held 13 bases outside the gene matches. This CDR3 comprises 15 residues. Per germline, CDR1 MDHEN and CDR2 SYDVKM. The CDR3 protein is CASTRTGREGYGYTF. The CDR3 DNA reads TGTGCCAGCACCCGGACAGGCCGCGAGGGGTATGGCTACACCTTC.

This clonotype was seen more than once but under ten times. V and J are TRBV5-1 and TRBJ2-7, with 8 nucleotides matching TRBD2. Trimming took 0 bases from V and 5 from J; bases not matched to a gene: 4. In germline, CDR1 is SGHRS, CDR2 YFSETQ. The CDR3 runs 14 residues. The CDR3 coding sequence is TGCGCCAGCAGCTTGGTAGCGGGGCTCAACGAGCAGTACTTC. The encoded protein is CASSLVAGLNEQYF.

This clonotype was seen more than once but under ten times. The chain has TRBV20-1 and TRBJ2-3, with D uncertain. CDR3 length: 15 amino acids. V was shortened by 5 bases and J by 3 bases, with 18 bases between the two germline ends. The germline V gene has CDR1 DFQATT and CDR2 SNEGSKA (reference sequence). This CDR3 reads CSAETPRIGTDTQYF. Here the CDR3 DNA reads TGCAGTGCTGAAACCCCTCGTATTGGTACAGATACGCAGTATTTT.

The chain uses TRBV20-1 and TRBJ2-7; 7 nucleotides line up with TRBD1. From germline, CDR1 is DFQATT and CDR2 SNEGSKA (reference sequence). J gave up 3 bases and V 3 bases, and 8 bases lay outside the gene matches. The CDR3 spans 14 residues. The CDR3 here is CSARHRGVVYEQYF. In DNA form, the CDR3 reads TGCAGTGCTAGGCACAGGGGAGTAGTCTACGAGCAGTACTTC.

The chain couples TRBV28 to TRBJ2-3; perhaps TRBD2 as D (6 bases). Trimming took 3 bases from V and 5 from J, leaving 18 bases between them. The CDR3 contains 16 residues. Per the germline V gene, CDR1 is MDHEN and CDR2 is SYDVKM. The CDR3 coding sequence is TGTGCCAGCAGTTTGAGGGCGGGACGTGTTTTAGATACGCAGTATTTT. This encodes CASSLRAGRVLDTQYF.

There are a few counts of this clonotype. This chain connects TRBV15 to TRBJ2-3, with 7 bases fitting TRBD1. Unmatched junction bases numbered 0, after V lost 0 bases and J lost 3 bases. CDR1 is LNHNV, CDR2 YYDKDF, per germline (reference sequence). This CDR3 is 14 amino acids long. This chain's CDR3 is CATSRDRGTDTQYF. The DNA of the CDR3 is TGTGCCACCAGCAGAGACAGGGGGACAGATACGCAGTATTTT.

This sequence joins TRBV9 and TRBJ2-1; D possibly corresponds to TRBD2 (7 bases). This CDR3 spans 15 amino acids. Germline CDR1 and CDR2: SGDLS and YYNGEE. V was shortened by 5 bases and J by 6 bases, with 18 bases between the two germline ends. CDR3 sequence reads: CASSEGEGLFNEQFF. In DNA, the CDR3 is TGTGCCAGCAGTGAGGGGGAGGGCCTTTTCAATGAGCAGTTCTTC.

This clonotype was recorded at least ten times. This CDR3 reads CASSRQGSTDTQYF. For the CDR3, the DNA is TGTGCCAGCAGTCGACAGGGAAGCACAGATACGCAGTATTTT. The V call is TRBV7-2, the J call TRBJ2-3; TRBD1 aligns across 7 bases. There are 14 residues in the CDR3. Germline V gene sequence: CDR1 SGHTA, CDR2 FQGNSA. V was pared by 6 bases and J by 0 bases, with 3 bases of the junction left unmatched.

The chain is built from TRBV19 and TRBJ2-2; 7 nucleotides agree with TRBD1. Germline V gives CDR1 LNHDA, CDR2 SQIVND (reference sequence). Trimming at V came to 6 bases and at J to 0 bases, leaving 10 bases not matched to a gene. CDR3 length equals 17 residues. CDR3 nucleotides: TGTGCCAGTAGGGAACCGGGACAGAGAGCGAACACCGGGGAGCTGTTTTTT. Protein: CASREPGQRANTGELFF.

This chain joins TRBV6-5 and TRBJ1-3; 7 positions agree with TRBD1. Trimming took 0 bases from V and 8 from J; bases not matched to a gene: 13. Germline CDR1 MNHEY, CDR2 SVGAGI. This CDR3 is built from 17 residues. CDR3 coding DNA: TGTGCCAGCAGTTACTCGTTTGGACAGGCTCTCTTGGACACCATATATTTT. It translates to CASSYSFGQALLDTIYF.

This clonotype was recorded a few times. V is TRBV7-9 and J is TRBJ2-7; D gene ambiguous. The length of the CDR3 is 12 residues. Germline loops: CDR1 SEHNR, CDR2 FQNEAQ (reference sequence). V was trimmed by 5 bases and J by 6 bases, leaving 11 bases between them. Written as DNA, the CDR3 is TGTGCCAGCAGCGTAGGGTTACGCGAGCAGTACTTC. As protein: CASSVGLREQYF.

The V gene is TRBV2, the J gene TRBJ1-5; perhaps TRBD1 as D (5 bases). V dropped 4 bases and J dropped 2 bases, with 9 bases sitting between them. Per the germline V gene, CDR1 is SNHLY and CDR2 is FYNNEI. The CDR3 is made up of 14 amino acids. CDR3 sequence reads: CASSGVGGNQPQHF. CDR3 in DNA: TGTGCCAGCAGTGGGGTAGGGGGCAATCAGCCCCAGCATTTT.

The chain recombines TRBV20-1 with TRBJ2-1; possible D gene TRBD1, 5 bases. The CDR3 sequence is 15 residues long. The germline V gene encodes CDR1 DFQATT and CDR2 SNEGSKA (reference sequence). The V and J ends lost 0 bases and 5 bases respectively, with 14 bases between them. The CDR3 reads CSARDPRDGNNEQFF. CDR3 DNA: TGCAGTGCTAGAGATCCCAGGGATGGGAACAATGAGCAGTTCTTC.

This chain uses TRBV7-8 with TRBJ2-7; D possibly corresponds to TRBD2 (6 bases). The CDR3 length is 16 residues. Trimming removed 8 bases from V and 0 bases from J, with 20 bases in between. Germline V lookup: CDR1 SGHVS, CDR2 FQNEAQ. The CDR3 sequence: CASFRGGTGSSYEQYF. In DNA, the CDR3 is TGTGCCAGCTTTAGGGGAGGTACGGGGAGCTCCTACGAGCAGTACTTC. The whole variable domain, filled in from reference TRBV7-8 and TRBJ2-7, reads GAGVSQSPRYKVAKRGQDVALRCDPISGHVSLFWYQQALGQGPEFLTYFQNEAQLDKSGLPSDRFFAERPEGSVSTLKIQRTQQEDSAVYLCASFRGGTGSSYEQYFGPGTRLTVT.

The chain combines TRBV28 with TRBJ2-3; D is uncertain. Germline V gene sequence: CDR1 MDHEN, CDR2 SYDVKM. Trimming pared 5 bases from V and 3 bases from J, leaving 12 bases between. The CDR3 loop spans 14 amino acids. As DNA, the CDR3 is TGTGCCAGCAGTCCAAACGCCCGAACAGATACGCAGTATTTT. Protein sequence: CASSPNARTDTQYF.

This clonotype was seen a handful of times. In nucleotides, the CDR3 is TGTGCCAGCAGTTTAACCAGGATGGTTGAGCAGTTCTTC. Its translation is CASSLTRMVEQFF. J is TRBJ2-1 and V is TRBV28; D unresolved. V lost 2 bases, J lost 9 bases, and 11 bases lay in between. The length of the CDR3 is 13 residues. Looked up from germline, CDR1 is MDHEN and CDR2 is SYDVKM.

The gene calls are TRBV20-1 and TRBJ1-2; no firm D call. Per the germline V gene, CDR1 is DFQATT and CDR2 is SNEGSKA (reference sequence). V lost 5 bases, J lost 0 bases, and 7 bases lay in between. This CDR3 has 12 amino acids. Written as DNA, the CDR3 is TGCAGTGCTCCAACGGCTAACTATGGCTACACCTTC. Translation gives CSAPTANYGYTF.

As concerns this clonotype: A read error may be the cause here, since a much bigger clone is one base away. V gene TRBV12-3 or TRBV12-4 combines with J gene TRBJ2-5; D might be TRBD1 or TRBD2, each matching 6 bases. The germline V and J ends were trimmed by 5 bases and 5 bases, with 15 bases remaining between them. The CDR3 is made up of 14 amino acids. The CDR3: CASSRTLGGETQYF. The CDR3 nucleotides are TGTGCCAGCAGTCGGACACTAGGGGGGGAGACCCAGTACTTC.

The sample holds a few counts of this clonotype. This chain uses TRBV12-3 or TRBV12-4 with TRBJ1-2, with no clear D. Trimming removed 4 bases at V and 3 bases at J, with 9 bases between. The CDR3 length is 13 residues. The CDR3 DNA sequence: TGTGCCAGCAGTTCAGCGATATACTATGGCTACACCTTC. Protein product: CASSSAIYYGYTF.